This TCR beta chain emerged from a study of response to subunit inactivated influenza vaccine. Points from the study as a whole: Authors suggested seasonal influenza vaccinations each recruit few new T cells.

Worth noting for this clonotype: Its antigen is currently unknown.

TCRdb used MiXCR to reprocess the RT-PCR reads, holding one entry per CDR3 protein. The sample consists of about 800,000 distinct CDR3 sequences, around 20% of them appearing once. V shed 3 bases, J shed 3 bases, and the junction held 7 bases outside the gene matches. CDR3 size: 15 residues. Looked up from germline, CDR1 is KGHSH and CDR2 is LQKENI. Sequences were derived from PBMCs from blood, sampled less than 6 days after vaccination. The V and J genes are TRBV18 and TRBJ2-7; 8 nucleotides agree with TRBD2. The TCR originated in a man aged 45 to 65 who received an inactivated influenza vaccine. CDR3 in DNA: TGTGCCAGCTCACCCCCAGCGGGGGCGGTCTACGAGCAGTACTTC. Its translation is CASSPPAGAVYEQYF.